This T cell receptor (beta chain) was found in a study of technical replicates of blood from several donors. Trimming pared 1 base from V and 3 bases from J, leaving 4 bases between. CDR3 length equals 12 residues. The germline gives CDR1 SGHTA, CDR2 FQGTGA. The method was immunoSEQ multiplex PCR; TCRdb's version includes in-frame clones alone and lacks a portion of them. This table holds approximately 79,000 clones, just under 95% found once. The specimen sequenced was T cells isolated from PBMCs. The chain has TRBV7-3 and TRBJ2-7; the D is unclear. The clonotype was recovered from a human donor in good health. CDR3 coding DNA: TGTGCCAGCAGCTTAAGTATCTACGAGCAGTACTTC. Translating gives CASSLSIYEQYF.